This T cell receptor (beta chain) was sequenced for a study of T cells in localized non-small cell lung cancer. Study-wide findings and caveats: A median of approximately 54 clones ranked among the top 100 in tumor appeared in adjacent lung. There was higher T cell clonality in uninvolved adjacent lung than in tumor, and it was highest there. Greater T cell density in blood accompanied longer overall survival.

With respect to this clone: The antigen remains undetermined.

CDR1 and CDR2 from the germline V gene are LGHNA and YNFKEQ. Trimming cost V 6 bases and J 2 bases; bases outside gene matches: 5. The CDR3 is 14 amino acids. Produced via immunoSEQ multiplex PCR; TCRdb's table is partial and in-frame only. This table holds 64,000 or so clones, around 90% found once. The sample consisted of peripheral blood, taken before any cancer treatment. The sequence derives from a woman aged 35-75 years with stage I lung adenocarcinoma. This chain uses TRBV4-2 with TRBJ2-7; TRBD1 aligns across 9 bases. CDR3 residues: CASRVDRGAYEQYF. The CDR3 DNA reads TGTGCCAGCAGGGTAGACAGGGGGGCCTACGAGCAGTACTTC.